Shown below are 17 T cell receptor beta chains from a single sample sequenced in a study of blood T cell repertoires in COVID-19. Sequencing used immunoSEQ multiplex PCR; TCRdb keeps in-frame clones, though not all of them. The sample shows 160,000 or so clones, more than 80% of them seen only once. Sequences were obtained from peripheral blood. The origin of the receptors is an older woman with COVID-19, enrolled during active disease.

The rearrangement uses TRBV19 and TRBJ1-2; D unclear. Germline CDR1 reads LNHDA; CDR2 reads SQIVND (reference sequence). V shed 4 bases and J shed 5 bases, with 11 bases lying between them. This CDR3 is built from 13 residues. This chain's CDR3 is CASSTGSGYGYTF. CDR3 bases: TGTGCCAGTAGTACCGGGAGCGGATATGGCTACACCTTC.

J is TRBJ2-2 and V is TRBV9, with a tentative D call TRBD1 (6 bases). The V gene lost 4 bases and the J gene lost 1 base, with 11 bases spanning the gap. This CDR3 has 15 amino acids. The germline V gene encodes CDR1 SGDLS and CDR2 YYNGEE. Here the CDR3 reads CASSTGTLNTGELFF. Here the CDR3 DNA reads TGTGCCAGCAGCACCGGGACACTGAACACCGGGGAGCTGTTTTTT.

The count of this clone is one. The V and J genes are TRBV10-3 and TRBJ1-4, with D hard to call. The germline CDR1 and CDR2 sequences are ENHRY and SYGVKD. The ends were cut back, 4 bases at V and 8 bases at J, with 8 bases in the middle. This CDR3 contains 12 residues. As DNA, the CDR3 is TGTGCCATCAGTGCGGGGAAGGAAAAACTGTTTTTT. Residues: CAISAGKEKLFF.

The gene calls are TRBV6-5 and TRBJ2-7; TRBD1 might be the D (6 bases). Looked up from germline, CDR1 is MNHEY and CDR2 is SVGAGI. The V end lost 5 bases, the J end lost 3 bases, and 17 bases lay between the germline ends. This CDR3 is 15 amino acids long. The CDR3 DNA reads as TGTGCCAGCAGTACCAGACAGGTTCGGTTCTACGAGCAGTACTTC. As protein: CASSTRQVRFYEQYF.

This sequence joins TRBV18 and TRBJ2-3, with D perhaps matching TRBD1 (6 bases). The CDR3 consists of 17 residues. V was cut by 7 bases and J by 2 bases, with 22 bases left in between. Germline V CDR1 and CDR2: KGHSH, LQKENI. The CDR3 sequence is CASWRQGFGTHTDTQYF. The CDR3 DNA reads as TGTGCCAGCTGGAGGCAGGGGTTCGGGACCCACACAGATACGCAGTATTTT. The full variable domain, rest sourced from reference TRBV18 and TRBJ2-3, is NAGVMQNPRHLVRRRGQEARLRCSPMKGHSHVYWYRQLPEEGLKFMVYLQKENIIDESGMPKERFSAEFPKEGPSILRIQQVVRGDSAAYFCASWRQGFGTHTDTQYFGPGTRLTVL.

The V gene is TRBV10-3, the J gene TRBJ1-2; 9 bases align to TRBD1. This CDR3 is built from 13 residues. Per the germline V gene, CDR1 is ENHRY and CDR2 is SYGVKD. Trimming took 7 bases from V and 2 from J; bases not matched to a gene: 2. CDR3 bases: TGTGCCATCAAGGGACAGGGAAACTATGGCTACACCTTC. Encoded protein: CAIKGQGNYGYTF.

This sequence joins TRBV5-1 and TRBJ1-2, with TRBD1 identical over 7 bases. Trimming at V came to 4 bases and at J to 1 base, leaving 10 bases not matched to a gene. The CDR3 extends over 16 amino acids. The germline V gene encodes CDR1 SGHRS and CDR2 YFSETQ. For the CDR3, the DNA is TGCGCCAGCAGCAGGCCCGGGACAGCTCATAACTATGGCTACACCTTC. It encodes CASSRPGTAHNYGYTF.

CDR3 protein: CASSQESLRGGRQTQYF. CDR3 coding DNA: TGTGCCAGCAGCCAAGAATCATTGAGGGGGGGGCGGCAGACCCAGTACTTC. The chain uses TRBV3-1 (or the pseudogene TRBV3-2) and TRBJ2-5, with D perhaps TRBD2 (7 bases). Germline CDR1 reads LGHDT; CDR2 reads YNNKEL (reference sequence). V lost 0 bases, J lost 6 bases, and 20 bases lay in between. The CDR3 totals 17 residues.

Details on this clone: One end of the junction does not line up with germline, which may come from a read error. The V and J genes are TRBV25-1 and TRBJ2-2; maybe TRBD1 (6 bases). This CDR3 contains 14 residues. The germline V gene has CDR1 MGHDK and CDR2 SYGVNS. The CDR3 here is CASTWGQNTRELFF. CDR3 coding DNA: TGTGCCAGCACCTGGGGACAAAACACCAGGGAGCTGTTTTTT.

The chain employs TRBV3-1 (or the pseudogene TRBV3-2) and TRBJ1-2; D call uncertain. The V gene lost 1 base and the J gene lost 8 bases, with 5 bases spanning the gap. Germline V lookup: CDR1 LGHDT, CDR2 YNNKEL (reference sequence). CDR3 length equals 11 residues. CDR3 nucleotide sequence: TGTGCCAGCAGCCAAGTCGGGGGCTACACCTTC. This sequence encodes CASSQVGGYTF.

The chain uses TRBV19 and TRBJ2-2, with a tentative D call TRBD1 (5 bases). This CDR3 is 17 amino acids long. The germline CDR1 and CDR2 sequences are LNHDA and SQIVND (reference sequence). With 1 base removed from V and 6 bases from J, the gap between germline ends came to 18 bases. Here the CDR3 reads CASSIGAGQGRSGELFF. CDR3 DNA: TGTGCCAGTAGTATAGGAGCCGGGCAGGGTCGTTCCGGGGAGCTGTTTTTT.

The rearrangement joins TRBV3-1 (or the pseudogene TRBV3-2) to TRBJ2-1, with TRBD2 identical over 7 bases. Trimming cost V 4 bases and J 4 bases; bases outside gene matches: 4. Germline lookup yields CDR1 LGHDT and CDR2 YNNKEL (reference sequence). The CDR3 is made up of 14 amino acids. For the CDR3, the DNA is TGTGCCAGCAGCCGGCGGGGGACTTACAATGAGCAGTTCTTC. Translated: CASSRRGTYNEQFF.

The V gene is TRBV6-5, the J gene TRBJ2-2; maybe TRBD1 (6 bases). The CDR3 contains 14 residues. Germline V gene sequence: CDR1 MNHEY, CDR2 SVGAGI. Deletions cut 8 bases from V and 2 bases from J, with 12 bases between. The DNA of the CDR3 is TGTGCCAGCTCTAGGGGGAGCAACACCGGGGAGCTGTTTTTT. Its translation: CASSRGSNTGELFF.

This rearrangement joins TRBV27 to TRBJ1-5; possibly TRBD1 for D (6 bases). The CDR3 is 17 residues long. V dropped 5 bases and J dropped 0 bases, with 17 bases sitting between them. Germline V CDR1 and CDR2: MNHEY, SMNVEV (reference sequence). The CDR3 spells CASSRLRDTYSNQPQHF. In DNA form, the CDR3 reads TGTGCCAGCAGTCGACTCCGGGACACCTATAGCAATCAGCCCCAGCATTTT.

This clone was observed a single time. This chain links TRBV6-5 with TRBJ2-3; 8 bases are a match to TRBD1. This CDR3 comprises 15 residues. Germline V lookup: CDR1 MNHEY, CDR2 SVGAGI. Trimming at V came to 2 bases and at J to 2 bases, leaving 3 bases not matched to a gene. The CDR3 region is CASSYGTGYTDTQYF. The CDR3 DNA sequence: TGTGCCAGCAGTTACGGGACAGGTTACACAGATACGCAGTATTTT.

This clone was found once. V is TRBV5-1 and J is TRBJ1-3; tentative D call: TRBD1 (6 bases). Trimming took 4 bases from V and 0 from J, leaving 14 bases between them. Germline CDR1 is SGHRS and CDR2 is YFSETQ. CDR3 length: 16 amino acids. The CDR3 bases are TGCGCCAGCAGCCCGACCGGACAGTACTCTGGAAACACCATATATTTT. Translation: CASSPTGQYSGNTIYF.

A word on this clone: This same CDR3 is encoded by further DNA sequences in the sample. The V gene is TRBV5-8, the J gene TRBJ1-5; no clear D gene. This CDR3 region has 12 residues. The V end lost 4 bases, the J end lost 6 bases, and 8 bases lay between the germline ends. Germline CDR1 reads SGHTS; CDR2 reads YDEGEE. The CDR3 sequence is CASSLRGQPQHF. CDR3 coding DNA: TGTGCCAGCAGCCTAAGAGGTCAGCCCCAGCATTTT.